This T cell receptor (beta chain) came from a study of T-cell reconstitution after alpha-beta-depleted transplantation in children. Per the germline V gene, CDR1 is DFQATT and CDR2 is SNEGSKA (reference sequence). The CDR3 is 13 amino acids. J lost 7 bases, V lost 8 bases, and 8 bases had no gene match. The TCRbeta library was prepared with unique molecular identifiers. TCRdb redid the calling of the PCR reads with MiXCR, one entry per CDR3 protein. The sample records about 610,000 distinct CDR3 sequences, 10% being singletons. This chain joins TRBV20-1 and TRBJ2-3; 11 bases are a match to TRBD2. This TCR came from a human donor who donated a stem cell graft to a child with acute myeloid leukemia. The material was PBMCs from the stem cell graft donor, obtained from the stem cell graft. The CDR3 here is CSTGTSGTNTQYF. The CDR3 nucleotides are TGCAGTACCGGGACTAGCGGTACGAATACGCAGTATTTT.